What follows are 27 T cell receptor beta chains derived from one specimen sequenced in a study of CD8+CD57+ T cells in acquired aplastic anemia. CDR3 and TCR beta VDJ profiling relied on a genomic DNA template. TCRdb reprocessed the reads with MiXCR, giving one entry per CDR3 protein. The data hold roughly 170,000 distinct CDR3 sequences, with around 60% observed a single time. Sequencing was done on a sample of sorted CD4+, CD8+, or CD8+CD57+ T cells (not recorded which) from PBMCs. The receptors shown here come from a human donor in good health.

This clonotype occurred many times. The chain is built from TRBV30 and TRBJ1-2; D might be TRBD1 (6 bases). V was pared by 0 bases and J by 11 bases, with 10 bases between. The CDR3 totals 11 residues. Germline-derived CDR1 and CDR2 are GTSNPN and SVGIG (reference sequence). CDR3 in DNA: TGTGCCTGGAGTGTGGGACATCTTTACACCTTC. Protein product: CAWSVGHLYTF.

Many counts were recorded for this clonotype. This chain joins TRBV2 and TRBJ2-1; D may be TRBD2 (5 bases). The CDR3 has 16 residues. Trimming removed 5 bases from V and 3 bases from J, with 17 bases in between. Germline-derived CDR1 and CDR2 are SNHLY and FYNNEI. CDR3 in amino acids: CASSLTRTGSYNEQFF. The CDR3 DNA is TGTGCCAGCAGTCTAACCCGGACTGGGAGCTACAATGAGCAGTTCTTC.

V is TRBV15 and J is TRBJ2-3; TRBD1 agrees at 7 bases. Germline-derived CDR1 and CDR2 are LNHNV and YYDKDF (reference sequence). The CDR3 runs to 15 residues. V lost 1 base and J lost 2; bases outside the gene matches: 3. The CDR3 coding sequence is TGTGCCACCAGCAGAGGACAGGGTAACACAGATACGCAGTATTTT. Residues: CATSRGQGNTDTQYF.

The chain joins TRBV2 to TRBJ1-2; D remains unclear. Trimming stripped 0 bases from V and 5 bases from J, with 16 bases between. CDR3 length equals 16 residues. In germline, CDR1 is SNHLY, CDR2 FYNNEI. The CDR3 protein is CASSEAGGLPGYGYTF. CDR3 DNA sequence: TGTGCCAGCAGTGAAGCTGGAGGGCTGCCAGGTTATGGCTACACCTTC.

Written as DNA, the CDR3 is TGTGCCAGCAGTTCGAGGGACAGCCAAGAGACCCAGTACTTC. This translates into CASSSRDSQETQYF. V and J are TRBV7-8 and TRBJ2-5, with 7 bases that match TRBD1. Per germline, CDR1 SGHVS and CDR2 FQNEAQ. The CDR3 covers 14 residues. J gave up 1 base and V 6 bases, and 5 bases lay outside the gene matches.

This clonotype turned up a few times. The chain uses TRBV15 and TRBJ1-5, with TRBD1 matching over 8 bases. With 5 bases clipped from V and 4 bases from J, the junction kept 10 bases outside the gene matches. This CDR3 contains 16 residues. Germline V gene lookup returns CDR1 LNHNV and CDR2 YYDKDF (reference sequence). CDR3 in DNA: TGTGCCACCAGCCGTGGACCTAGGACAGGGAATCAGCCCCAGCATTTT. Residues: CATSRGPRTGNQPQHF.

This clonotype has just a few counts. This CDR3 is CAIGSTVGNTIYF. The CDR3 DNA reads as TGTGCCATCGGCTCGACAGTAGGAAACACCATATATTTT. The V call is TRBV10-3, the J call TRBJ1-3, with D possibly TRBD1 on 5 matching bases. The CDR3 extends over 13 amino acids. From germline, CDR1 is ENHRY and CDR2 SYGVKD. The V gene lost 8 bases and the J gene lost 4 bases, with 12 bases spanning the gap.

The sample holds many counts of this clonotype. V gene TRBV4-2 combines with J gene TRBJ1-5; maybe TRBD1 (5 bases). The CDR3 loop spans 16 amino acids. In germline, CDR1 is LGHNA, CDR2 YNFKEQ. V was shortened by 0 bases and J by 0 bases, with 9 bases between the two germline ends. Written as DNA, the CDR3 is TGTGCCAGCAGCCAAGAGCGGACAAATAGCAATCAGCCCCAGCATTTT. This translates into CASSQERTNSNQPQHF.

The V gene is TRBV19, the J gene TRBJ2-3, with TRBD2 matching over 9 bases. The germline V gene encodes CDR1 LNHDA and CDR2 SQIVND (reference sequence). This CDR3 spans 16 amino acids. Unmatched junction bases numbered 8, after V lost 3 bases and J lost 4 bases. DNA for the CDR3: TGTGCCAGTAGTATGGCGGCGGGAGGGCCCGCAGATACGCAGTATTTT. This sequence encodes CASSMAAGGPADTQYF.

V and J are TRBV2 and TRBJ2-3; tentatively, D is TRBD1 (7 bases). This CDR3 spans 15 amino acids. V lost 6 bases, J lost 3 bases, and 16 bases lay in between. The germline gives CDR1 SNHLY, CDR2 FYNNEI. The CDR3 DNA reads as TGTGCCAGCAGCGAACGCCAGGGGGGTACAGATACGCAGTATTTT. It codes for CASSERQGGTDTQYF.

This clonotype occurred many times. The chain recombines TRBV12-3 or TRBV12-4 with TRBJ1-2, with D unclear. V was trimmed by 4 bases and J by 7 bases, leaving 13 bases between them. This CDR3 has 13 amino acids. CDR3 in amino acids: CASSYTEGGGYTF. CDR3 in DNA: TGTGCCAGCAGTTATACAGAAGGTGGTGGCTACACCTTC.

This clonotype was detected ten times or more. CDR3 amino acids: CASSYSWGASYEQYF. The CDR3 region has the DNA TGTGCCAGCAGTTACTCTTGGGGGGCCTCCTACGAGCAGTACTTC. The gene calls are TRBV6-2 or TRBV6-3 and TRBJ2-7; D possibly uses TRBD1 or TRBD2 (6 bases each). The CDR3 runs 15 residues. Trimming cost V 0 bases and J 0 bases, with 9 bases left between them. Germline V gene lookup returns CDR1 MNHEY and CDR2 SVGEGT.

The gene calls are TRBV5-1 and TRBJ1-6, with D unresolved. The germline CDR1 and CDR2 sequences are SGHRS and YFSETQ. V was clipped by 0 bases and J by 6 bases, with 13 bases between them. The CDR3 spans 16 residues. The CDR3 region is CASSLEPLGGNSPLHF. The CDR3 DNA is TGCGCCAGCAGCTTGGAACCGTTAGGCGGTAATTCACCCCTCCACTTT.

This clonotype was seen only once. CDR3 in amino acids: CASSVSPNTDYGYTF. Written as DNA, the CDR3 is TGTGCCAGCAGCGTAAGCCCAAATACGGACTATGGCTACACCTTC. V and J are TRBV9 and TRBJ2-7, with no clear D. The end of the DNA fits TRBJ1-2 better, so the J call may be wrong. Germline assignment: CDR1 SGDLS and CDR2 YYNGEE. The CDR3 extends over 15 amino acids.

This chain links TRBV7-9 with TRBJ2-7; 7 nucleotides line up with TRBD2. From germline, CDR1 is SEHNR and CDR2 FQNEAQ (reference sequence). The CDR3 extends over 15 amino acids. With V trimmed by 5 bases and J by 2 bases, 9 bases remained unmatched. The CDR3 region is CASSLQRGSPYEQYF. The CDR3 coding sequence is TGTGCCAGCAGCCTCCAGCGGGGAAGCCCCTACGAGCAGTACTTC.

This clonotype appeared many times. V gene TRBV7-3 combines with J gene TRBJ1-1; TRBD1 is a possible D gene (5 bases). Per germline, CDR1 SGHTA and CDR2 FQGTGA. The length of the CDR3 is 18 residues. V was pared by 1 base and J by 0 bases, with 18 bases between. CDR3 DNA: TGTGCCAGCAGCTTAATTCCCGGGACCCCCTCTTTGAACACTGAAGCTTTCTTT. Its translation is CASSLIPGTPSLNTEAFF.

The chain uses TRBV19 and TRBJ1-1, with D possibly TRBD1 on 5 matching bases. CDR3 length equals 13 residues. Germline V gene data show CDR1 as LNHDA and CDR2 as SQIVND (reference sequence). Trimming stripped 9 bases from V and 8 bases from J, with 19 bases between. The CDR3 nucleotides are TGTGCCAGCAGTTTAAGCAGGGTTTCGGAAGCTTTCTTT. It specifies CASSLSRVSEAFF.

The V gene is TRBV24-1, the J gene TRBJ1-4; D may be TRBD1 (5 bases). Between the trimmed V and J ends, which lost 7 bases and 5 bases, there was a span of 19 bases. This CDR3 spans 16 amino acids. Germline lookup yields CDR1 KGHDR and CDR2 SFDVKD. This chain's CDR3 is CATSPSGGGWNEKLFF. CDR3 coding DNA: TGTGCCACCAGCCCGTCCGGGGGAGGGTGGAATGAAAAACTGTTTTTT.

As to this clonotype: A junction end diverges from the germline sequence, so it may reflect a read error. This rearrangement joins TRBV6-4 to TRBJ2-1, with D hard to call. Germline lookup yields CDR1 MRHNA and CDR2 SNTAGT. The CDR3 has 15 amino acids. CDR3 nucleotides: TGTGCCAGCAGTGACGGCACACAATCCTACAATGAGCGGTTCTTC. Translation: CASSDGTQSYNERFF.

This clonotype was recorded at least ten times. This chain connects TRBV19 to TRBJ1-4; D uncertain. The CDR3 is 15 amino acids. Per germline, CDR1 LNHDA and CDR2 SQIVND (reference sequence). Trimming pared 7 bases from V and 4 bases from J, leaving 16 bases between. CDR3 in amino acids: CASIGRTGFNEKLFF. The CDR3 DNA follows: TGTGCCAGTATTGGCCGGACGGGGTTTAATGAAAAACTGTTTTTT.

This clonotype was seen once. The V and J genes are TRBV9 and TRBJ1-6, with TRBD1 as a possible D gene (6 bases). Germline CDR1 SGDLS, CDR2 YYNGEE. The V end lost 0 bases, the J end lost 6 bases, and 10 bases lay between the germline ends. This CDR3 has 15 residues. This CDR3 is CASSVGTAVNSPLHF. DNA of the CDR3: TGTGCCAGCAGCGTAGGGACAGCCGTTAATTCACCCCTCCACTTT.

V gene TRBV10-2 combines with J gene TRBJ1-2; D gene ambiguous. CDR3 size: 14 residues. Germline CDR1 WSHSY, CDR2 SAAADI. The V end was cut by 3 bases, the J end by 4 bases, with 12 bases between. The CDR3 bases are TGCGCCAGCAGTGACAGGCGGCGAGGCTATGGCTACACCTTC. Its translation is CASSDRRRGYGYTF.

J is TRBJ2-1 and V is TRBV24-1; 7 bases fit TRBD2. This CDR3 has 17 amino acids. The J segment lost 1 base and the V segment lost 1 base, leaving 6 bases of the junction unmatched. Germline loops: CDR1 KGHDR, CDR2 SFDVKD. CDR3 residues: CATSDFGQGGSYNEQFF. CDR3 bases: TGTGCCACCAGTGATTTCGGTCAGGGAGGGTCCTACAATGAGCAGTTCTTC.

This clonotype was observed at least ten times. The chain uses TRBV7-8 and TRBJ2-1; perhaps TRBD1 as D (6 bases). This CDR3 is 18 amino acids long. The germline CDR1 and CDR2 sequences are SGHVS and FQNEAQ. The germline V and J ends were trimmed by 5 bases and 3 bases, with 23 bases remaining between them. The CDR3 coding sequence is TGTGCCAGCAGCCCCCGCCCCGGGCAGGGGTATGTCTACAATGAGCAGTTCTTC. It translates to CASSPRPGQGYVYNEQFF.

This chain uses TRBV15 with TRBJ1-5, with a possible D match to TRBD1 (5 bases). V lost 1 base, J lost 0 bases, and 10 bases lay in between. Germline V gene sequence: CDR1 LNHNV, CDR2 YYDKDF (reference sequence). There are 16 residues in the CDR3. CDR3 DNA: TGTGCCACCAGCAGAGGGGGCAGGGCTAGCAATCAGCCCCAGCATTTT. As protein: CATSRGGRASNQPQHF.

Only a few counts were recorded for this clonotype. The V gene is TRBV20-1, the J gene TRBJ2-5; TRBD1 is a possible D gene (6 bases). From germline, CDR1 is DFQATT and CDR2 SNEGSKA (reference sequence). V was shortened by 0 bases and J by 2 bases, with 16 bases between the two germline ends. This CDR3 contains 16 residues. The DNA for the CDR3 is TGCAGTGCTAGAGATTACGTTGGGGACATACAAGAGACCCAGTACTTC. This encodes CSARDYVGDIQETQYF.

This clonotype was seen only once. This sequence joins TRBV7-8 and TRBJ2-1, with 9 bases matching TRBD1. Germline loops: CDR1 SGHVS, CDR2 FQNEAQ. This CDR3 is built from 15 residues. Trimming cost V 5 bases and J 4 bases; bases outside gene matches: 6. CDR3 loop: CASSPTGGMYNEQFF. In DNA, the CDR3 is TGTGCCAGCAGCCCGACAGGGGGTATGTACAATGAGCAGTTCTTC.